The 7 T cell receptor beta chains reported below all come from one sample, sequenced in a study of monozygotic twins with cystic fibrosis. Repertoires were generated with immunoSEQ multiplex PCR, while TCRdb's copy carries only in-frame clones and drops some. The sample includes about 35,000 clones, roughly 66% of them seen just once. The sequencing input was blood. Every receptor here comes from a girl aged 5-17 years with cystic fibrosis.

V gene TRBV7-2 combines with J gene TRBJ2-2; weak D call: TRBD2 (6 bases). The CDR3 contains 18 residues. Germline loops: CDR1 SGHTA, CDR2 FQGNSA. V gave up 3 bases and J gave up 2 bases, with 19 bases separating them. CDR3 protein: CASSFPLSGGVNTGELFF. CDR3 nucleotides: TGTGCCAGCAGCTTCCCTCTTAGCGGAGGGGTCAACACCGGGGAGCTGTTTTTT.

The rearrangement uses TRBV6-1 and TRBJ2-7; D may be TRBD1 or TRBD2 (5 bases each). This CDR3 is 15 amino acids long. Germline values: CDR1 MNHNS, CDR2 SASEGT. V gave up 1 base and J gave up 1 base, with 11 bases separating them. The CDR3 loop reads CASSEGDGTSYEQYF. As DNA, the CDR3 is TGTGCCAGCAGTGAAGGGGACGGAACTTCCTACGAGCAGTACTTC.

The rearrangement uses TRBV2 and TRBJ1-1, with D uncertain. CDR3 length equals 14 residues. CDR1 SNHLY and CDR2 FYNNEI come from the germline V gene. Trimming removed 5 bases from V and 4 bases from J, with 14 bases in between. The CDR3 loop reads CASSRTATVTEAFF. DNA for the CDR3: TGTGCCAGCAGTCGGACGGCTACGGTCACTGAAGCTTTCTTT.

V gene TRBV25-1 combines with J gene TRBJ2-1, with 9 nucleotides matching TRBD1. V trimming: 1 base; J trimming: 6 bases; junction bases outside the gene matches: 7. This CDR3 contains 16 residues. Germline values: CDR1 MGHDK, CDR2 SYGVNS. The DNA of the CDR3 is TGTGCCAGCAGTGAATCCGGGACAGGGAGACCCAATGAGCAGTTCTTC. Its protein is CASSESGTGRPNEQFF. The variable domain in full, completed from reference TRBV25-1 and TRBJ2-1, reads EADIYQTPRYLVIGTGKKITLECSQTMGHDKMYWYQQDPGMELHLIHYSYGVNSTEKGDLSSESTVSRIRTEHFPLTLESARPSHTSQYLCASSESGTGRPNEQFFGPGTRLTVL.

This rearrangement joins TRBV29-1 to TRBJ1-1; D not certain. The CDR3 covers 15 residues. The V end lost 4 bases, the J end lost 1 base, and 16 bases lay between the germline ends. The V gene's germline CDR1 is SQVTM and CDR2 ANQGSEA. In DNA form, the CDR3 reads TGCAGCGTTGCTCGGAAGGTCAGTCGGAACACTGAAGCTTTCTTT. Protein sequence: CSVARKVSRNTEAFF.

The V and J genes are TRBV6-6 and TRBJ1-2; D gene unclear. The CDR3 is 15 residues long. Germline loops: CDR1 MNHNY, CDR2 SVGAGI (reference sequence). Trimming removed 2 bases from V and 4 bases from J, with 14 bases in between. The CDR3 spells CASSYGGQAGYGYTF. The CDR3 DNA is TGTGCCAGCAGTTACGGAGGGCAGGCAGGCTATGGCTACACCTTC.

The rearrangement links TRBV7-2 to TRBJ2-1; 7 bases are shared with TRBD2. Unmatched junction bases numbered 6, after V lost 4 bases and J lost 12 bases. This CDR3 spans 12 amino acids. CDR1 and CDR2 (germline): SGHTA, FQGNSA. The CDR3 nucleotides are TGTGCCAGCAGCTCTGGGGAGGGCCGGCAGTTCTTC. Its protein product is CASSSGEGRQFF.